This T cell receptor (beta chain) was documented in a study of identical twins. About this clonotype: As yet, its antigen is unknown.

The CDR3 runs 15 residues. The V and J ends lost 3 bases and 2 bases respectively, with 9 bases between them. The germline gives CDR1 SGDLS, CDR2 YYNGEE. MiXCR, run by TCRdb on the 5' RACE reads, gives a single entry per CDR3 protein. This table holds fewer than 450,000 distinct CDR3 sequences, around 9.7% found once. Study-level points and caveats: Insertions were fewer in abundant cord blood beta clonotypes, whereas memory repertoires showed none of this pattern.

Sequenced: naive T cells sorted from blood. The clonotype was recovered from a woman aged 45 to 65 in good health. The V and J genes are TRBV9 and TRBJ2-6; TRBD1 might be the D (6 bases). CDR3 DNA sequence: TGTGCCAGCAGCGGCACAGGGACTGGGGCCAACGTCCTGACTTTC. This encodes CASSGTGTGANVLTF. Looking up the rest from reference TRBV9 and TRBJ2-6 gives the full variable domain: DSGVTQTPKHLITATGQRVTLRCSPRSGDLSVYWYQQSLDQGLQFLIQYYNGEERAKGNILERFSAQQFPDLHSELNLSSLELGDSALYFCASSGTGTGANVLTFGAGSRLTVL.